This TCR beta chain appears in the sequencing data of a study of cytomegalovirus exposure and HLA in healthy donors. The CDR3 extends over 12 amino acids. The germline V gene encodes CDR1 MNHNY and CDR2 SVGAGI (reference sequence). V lost 8 bases and J 0 bases, leaving 5 bases between the germline ends. Use of 60 Vbeta and 13 Jbeta primers characterized the PCR. Generated by immunoSEQ multiplex PCR, the TCRdb table keeps only in-frame clones and is missing some. The sample table includes about 50,000 clones. The TCR comes from a woman between 40 and 50 years old in good health and CMV-seronegative. The chain employs TRBV6-6 and TRBJ1-5, with D uncertain. Sequenced sample: PBMCs. DNA of the CDR3: TGTGCCAGCCTGTCTAGCAATCAGCCCCAGCATTTT. It yields the protein CASLSSNQPQHF.